One and the same sample provided the 6 T cell receptor beta chains below, sequenced in a study of metastatic and nonmetastatic thyroid tumors. All patients were treatment-naive before thyroid surgery. MiXCR reprocessed the PCR reads for TCRdb. The sample consists of roughly 59,000 clones, about a sixth of them appearing once. The source material was blood. These receptors originate from a male donor with papillary thyroid cancer or a benign thyroid nodule (not recorded which). Some clones in this sample may be carry-over from other donors' samples.

This clone was seen ten or more times. With a much larger clone just one base away, this may be a read error. The genes are TRBV27 and TRBJ2-2, with 8 nucleotides matching TRBD1. Germline CDR1 is MNHEY and CDR2 is SMNVEV (reference sequence). After removal of 5 bases from V and 6 bases from J, the junction contained 5 bases not matched to a gene. The CDR3 totals 14 residues. This CDR3 is CASSLQGAPGELFF. The CDR3 nucleotides read TGTGCCAGCAGTCTTCAGGGGGCTCCCGGGGAGCTGTTTTTT.

Many counts were recorded for this clone. The rearrangement uses TRBV29-1 and TRBJ2-4, with 9 nucleotides matching TRBD1. The CDR3 covers 15 residues. Germline CDR1 and CDR2: SQVTM and ANQGSEA. CDR3 nucleotides: TGCAAACCGGGACAGGGCGTTTTAGCCAAAAACATTCAGTACTTC. It specifies CKPGQGVLAKNIQYF.

This clone was seen repeatedly, ten times or more. The chain carries TRBV20-1 and TRBJ2-5; the D gene is possibly TRBD2 (5 bases). The ends were cut back, 0 bases at V and 5 bases at J, with 13 bases in the middle. CDR3 length equals 14 residues. Germline CDR1 is DFQATT and CDR2 is SNEGSKA (reference sequence). The CDR3 DNA reads as TGCAGTGCTAGAGAAGGTACTAGGACGGAGACCCAGTACTTC. Its protein is CSAREGTRTETQYF.

The chain recombines TRBV5-6 with TRBJ1-2; tentative D call: TRBD1 (6 bases). Trimming cost V 4 bases and J 11 bases, with 21 bases left between them. From germline, CDR1 is SGHDT and CDR2 YYEEEE. The CDR3 covers 14 residues. CDR3 sequence (DNA): TGTGCCAGCAGCCGGTACAGGGTCATCAAGTGGTACACCTTC. Its translation: CASSRYRVIKWYTF.

This clone was seen repeatedly, ten times or more. This CDR3 is CASSPGLAGGHEQFF. The DNA of the CDR3 is TGTGCCAGCAGCCCTGGACTAGCGGGAGGGCATGAGCAGTTCTTC. The chain employs TRBV11-2 and TRBJ2-1; TRBD2 matches at 15 bases. The CDR3 spans 15 residues. Looked up from germline, CDR1 is SGHAT and CDR2 is FQNNGV. V shed 5 bases, J shed 8 bases, and the junction held 4 bases outside the gene matches.

This clone was seen many times. CDR3 protein: CASSLDPAGAGNEQFF. The CDR3 coding sequence is TGCGCCAGCAGCTTGGACCCGGCGGGGGCGGGGAATGAGCAGTTCTTC. The chain carries TRBV5-1 and TRBJ2-1, with D perhaps matching TRBD2 (7 bases). The CDR3 length is 16 residues. Germline V gene data show CDR1 as SGHRS and CDR2 as YFSETQ. The V gene lost 0 bases and the J gene lost 7 bases, with 17 bases spanning the gap.